These T cell receptor beta chains were read from a single sample in a study of T cells in Graves' hyperthyroidism and ophthalmopathy. From the multiplex PCR reads, TCRdb called clonotypes with MiXCR, one entry per CDR3 protein. The table includes 300,000 to 450,000 distinct CDR3 sequences, 13% detected once. The specimen was blood. The receptors were gathered from a man aged 30-40 years with Graves' hyperthyroidism that later progressed to Graves' ophthalmopathy. CDR3s include the opening cysteine and the closing phenylalanine or tryptophan. The D gene is left open where the match is weak. Size values are once, few and many counts, or a class for expanded clones, and some rows have none.

J gene	V gene	D gene	clone size	CDR3 DNA	CDR3 protein
TRBJ2-5	TRBV7-2	TRBD2	many	TGTGCCAGCAGCCCCTTTAGCGGGGGGGCCGGGGAGACCCAGTACTTC	CASSPFSGGAGETQYF
TRBJ1-1	TRBV28	.	many	TGTGCCAGCAGTAACCAGGGGACTGAAGCTTTCTTT	CASSNQGTEAFF
TRBJ2-7	TRBV28	.	many	TGTGCCAGCAGTTTGGGCGGTCCCTACGAGCAGTACTTC	CASSLGGPYEQYF
TRBJ1-1	TRBV12-3/TRBV12-4	.	few	TGTGCCAGCAGTGGGTCAGCCCAGAACACCGAAGCTTTCTTT	CASSGSAQNTEAFF
TRBJ2-1	TRBV20-1	.	.	TGCAGTGCTAGCCGAGACACGGGGAATGAGCAGTTCTTC	CSASRDTGNEQFF
TRBJ2-1	TRBV5-1	.	many	TGCGCCAGCAGCTTGGGTCAGGCCCACAATGAGCAGTTCTTC	CASSLGQAHNEQFF
TRBJ1-2	TRBV12-5	.	many	TGTGCTAGTGGTTTGGACTGGGCCTATGGCTACACCTTC	CASGLDWAYGYTF
TRBJ2-1	TRBV14	.	few	TGTGCCAGCAGCCAATCCAGGTTCCCTAGCAATGAGCAGTTCTTC	CASSQSRFPSNEQFF
TRBJ2-3	TRBV6-1	TRBD1	.	TGTGCCAGCAGTTATTCTATCGGACAGGGGGCCGGCACAGATACGCAGTATTTT	CASSYSIGQGAGTDTQYF
TRBJ2-3	TRBV2	TRBD2	many	TGTGCCAGCAGTTCCCGGACTAGCGGGGGGCCCACAGATACGCAGTATTTT	CASSSRTSGGPTDTQYF
TRBJ2-3	TRBV3-1	.	many	TGTGCCAGCAGCCAGGAGGGGTCAGATACGCAGTATTTT	CASSQEGSDTQYF
TRBJ1-2	TRBV19	.	few	TGTGCCAGTAGTATCCAGGCGGCCCTCGCCGGCTACACCTTC	CASSIQAALAGYTF
TRBJ2-1	TRBV6-2/TRBV6-3	.	many	TGTGCCAGCAGTTACGGACATGGTGAGCAGTTCTTC	CASSYGHGEQFF
TRBJ2-7	TRBV5-8	.	few	TGTGCCAGCAGCTTGTTCGGGGGAGCGTCCTACGAGCAGTACTTC	CASSLFGGASYEQYF
TRBJ2-1	TRBV28	TRBD1	many	TGTGCCAGCAGTTTGAGTGGGGACAGGGGTTGTGAGCAGTTCTTC	CASSLSGDRGCEQFF
TRBJ1-3	TRBV29-1	.	once	TGCAGCGTTGAAATACCCCGGAACACCATATATTTT	CSVEIPRNTIYF
TRBJ2-3	TRBV20-1	.	many	TGCAGTGCTAGAGATGCGGCGGGGGCCACAGATACGCAGTATTTT	CSARDAAGATDTQYF
TRBJ1-1	TRBV28	.	.	TGTGCCAGCGGCCCAGGAGCTTTCTTT	CASGPGAFF
TRBJ2-3	TRBV5-1	TRBD1	few	TGCGCCAGCAGCCATGGACAGGGGGCTGGCACAGATACGCAGTATTTT	CASSHGQGAGTDTQYF
TRBJ1-5	TRBV19	TRBD1	.	TGTGCCAGTAGGGGGTCCAAGGGGGCAGGGGGTCGGAATCAGCCCCAGCATTTT	CASRGSKGAGGRNQPQHF
TRBJ2-1	TRBV18	.	many	TGTGCCAGCTCAGGTGGGGGGACCTACAATGAGCAGTTCTTC	CASSGGGTYNEQFF
TRBJ2-7	TRBV29-1	.	few	TGCAGCTCCAGGGGGGGGGAGTCCTACGAGCAGTACTTC	CSSRGGESYEQYF
TRBJ2-7	TRBV20-1	.	many	TGCAGTGCTAGAGATCGGGTCAAGGAGATTACGGGCGAGCAGTACTTC	CSARDRVKEITGEQYF
TRBJ2-3	TRBV6-1	.	many	TGTGCCAGCAGTTGGAAGGGGCGCACAGATACGCAGTATTTT	CASSWKGRTDTQYF